Shown below are 8 T cell receptor beta chains from a single sample sequenced in a study of CD8 T cells in ankylosing spondylitis. Study-wide results and limits: A motif in TCR beta, a set of eight highly homologous variants, appeared characteristic of ankylosing spondylitis blood.

MiXCR, applied by TCRdb to the 5' RACE reads, yields one record per CDR3 protein. Among 750,000 to 850,000 distinct CDR3 sequences listed, about an eighth were seen once. These receptors are not linked to any known antigen. The sequencing input was blood, either unsorted or a sorted T cell fraction (not recorded which). All receptors come from a male donor with ankylosing spondylitis.

This clonotype was observed a handful of times. The chain couples TRBV20-1 to TRBJ2-3, with 11 bases lining up with TRBD2. From germline, CDR1 is DFQATT and CDR2 SNEGSKA (reference sequence). This CDR3 has 12 amino acids. The V and J ends lost 5 bases and 10 bases, in that order; junction bases with no gene match: 5. The CDR3 nucleotides are TGCAGTGCTTATACTAGCGGGAGATCGCAGTATTTT. It yields the protein CSAYTSGRSQYF.

In its sample, this clonotype was seen a few times. The rearrangement uses TRBV10-3 and TRBJ2-3; the match to TRBD1 covers 9 bases. Trimming took 5 bases from V and 5 from J; bases not matched to a gene: 2. The CDR3 length is 13 residues. Germline CDR1 is ENHRY and CDR2 is SYGVKD. CDR3 in amino acids: CAISSGQGDTQYF. For the CDR3, the DNA is TGTGCCATCAGTTCGGGACAGGGAGATACGCAGTATTTT.

This clonotype was counted between two and nine times. The V call is TRBV29-1, the J call TRBJ1-1, with D unresolved. Germline loops: CDR1 SQVTM, CDR2 ANQGSEA. This CDR3 is built from 13 residues. V lost 4 bases and J 1 base, leaving 10 bases between the germline ends. Here the CDR3 DNA reads TGCAGCGTTGTGCCCAAACCGAACACTGAAGCTTTCTTT. Its translation: CSVVPKPNTEAFF.

There are many counts of this clonotype. The V and J genes are TRBV9 and TRBJ1-2; 7 nucleotides line up with TRBD1. Unmatched junction bases numbered 6, after V lost 5 bases and J lost 5 bases. The CDR3 is 13 amino acids. Per the germline V gene, CDR1 is SGDLS and CDR2 is YYNGEE. CDR3 amino acids: CASSSGQFYGYTF. The CDR3 DNA sequence: TGTGCCAGCAGTTCGGGACAGTTTTATGGCTACACCTTC.

This clonotype was counted ten times or more. The V call is TRBV29-1, the J call TRBJ2-5, with 9 bases identical to TRBD1. This CDR3 is built from 13 residues. V shed 8 bases and J 5 bases; nucleotides not matched to a gene: 9. Germline V gene lookup returns CDR1 SQVTM and CDR2 ANQGSEA. Written as DNA, the CDR3 is TGCAGCCTCCGGACAGGGGAGGTGGAGACCCAGTACTTC. It codes for CSLRTGEVETQYF.

This clonotype was observed a handful of times. The chain links TRBV4-2 to TRBJ2-7, with 10 nucleotides matching TRBD1. Losses at the gene ends were 0 bases for V and 6 bases for J; bases not matched to a gene: 8. The CDR3 consists of 16 residues. Looked up from germline, CDR1 is LGHNA and CDR2 is YNFKEQ. CDR3 residues: CASSQDPGQGSVEQYF. Written as DNA, the CDR3 is TGTGCCAGCAGCCAAGATCCGGGACAGGGGTCAGTCGAGCAGTACTTC.

This clonotype occurred many times. This sequence joins TRBV20-1 and TRBJ1-6; D ambiguous. The CDR3 runs to 14 residues. Trimming stripped 0 bases from V and 7 bases from J, with 10 bases between. Germline CDR1 is DFQATT and CDR2 is SNEGSKA (reference sequence). The CDR3 protein is CSARDLGRNSPLHF. DNA for the CDR3: TGCAGTGCTAGAGATCTCGGTAGGAATTCACCCCTCCACTTT.

This clonotype appeared many times. V gene TRBV6-2 or TRBV6-3 combines with J gene TRBJ2-7; D unclear. The CDR3 is 12 amino acids. The germline V gene has CDR1 MNHEY and CDR2 SVGEGT. Trimming stripped 2 bases from V and 9 bases from J, with 11 bases between. This chain's CDR3 is CASSYTGGGQYF. The DNA for the CDR3 is TGTGCCAGCAGTTACACGGGCGGCGGGCAGTACTTC.